This T cell receptor beta chain comes out of a study of cytomegalovirus exposure and HLA in healthy donors. Overall study findings and caveats: The authors confirmed in vitro that three CMV-associated chains were specific for CMV antigens. Later, an analysis found that common viral pathogens appeared to be linked with several of the most significant clusters. Earlier results showed most TCR beta V segments being productive about 90% or about 30% of the time.

In the case of this clone: Its target is unknown.

The CDR3 totals 15 residues. Germline V lookup: CDR1 MDHEN, CDR2 SYDVKM. V gave up 6 bases and J gave up 4 bases, with 16 bases separating them. The PCR ran on 60 Vbeta and 13 Jbeta primers. Only in-frame clones appear in the TCRdb table, and some are missing; sequencing was by immunoSEQ multiplex PCR. The sample has about 270,000 clones, around two thirds seen once. The chain carries TRBV28 and TRBJ1-5, with D unclear. The TCR comes from a female donor in good health and CMV-seronegative. The sequencing input was PBMCs. The CDR3 protein is CASSWRGILNQPQHF. DNA of the CDR3: TGTGCCAGCAGCTGGCGAGGGATATTGAATCAGCCCCAGCATTTT.